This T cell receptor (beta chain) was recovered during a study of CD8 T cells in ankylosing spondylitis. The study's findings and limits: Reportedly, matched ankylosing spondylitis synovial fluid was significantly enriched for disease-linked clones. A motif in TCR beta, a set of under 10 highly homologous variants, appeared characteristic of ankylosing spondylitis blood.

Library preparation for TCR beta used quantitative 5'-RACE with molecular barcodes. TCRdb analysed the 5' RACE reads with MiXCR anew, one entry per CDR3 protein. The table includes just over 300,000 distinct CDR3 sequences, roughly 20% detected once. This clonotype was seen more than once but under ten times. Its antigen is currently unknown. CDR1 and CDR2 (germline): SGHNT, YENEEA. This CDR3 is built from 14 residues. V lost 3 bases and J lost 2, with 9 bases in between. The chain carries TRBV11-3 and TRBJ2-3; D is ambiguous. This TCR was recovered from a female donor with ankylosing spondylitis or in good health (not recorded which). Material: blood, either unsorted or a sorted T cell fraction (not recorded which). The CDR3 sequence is CASSFGRNTDTQYF. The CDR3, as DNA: TGTGCCAGCAGCTTTGGGCGGAACACAGATACGCAGTATTTT.